The 27 T cell receptor beta chains listed next were all sequenced from one sample in a study of T-cell memory formation after mild COVID-19. TCRdb called the 5' RACE reads again in MiXCR, with one record for every CDR3 protein. The sample holds hundreds of thousands of distinct CDR3 sequences, over 13% seen once. Sequencing was performed on PBMCs or a T cell subset sorted from them (not recorded which). The receptor set was obtained from a man aged 18 to 30 who had mild COVID-19 (a few samples of this study predate the infection). Cell type and time point are not known.

This clonotype has ten or more counts. V gene TRBV7-2 combines with J gene TRBJ1-1, with D tentatively TRBD1 (5 bases). This CDR3 is built from 15 residues. The V and J ends lost 5 bases and 1 base respectively, with 14 bases between them. Germline-derived CDR1 and CDR2 are SGHTA and FQGNSA. CDR3 loop: CASSPGLAKNTEAFF. CDR3 nucleotide sequence: TGTGCCAGCAGCCCGGGACTAGCAAAGAACACTGAAGCTTTCTTT.

Only a few counts were recorded for this clonotype. This chain joins TRBV6-2 or TRBV6-3 and TRBJ2-4; 7 bases fit TRBD2. From germline, CDR1 is MNHEY and CDR2 SVGEGT. This CDR3 contains 12 residues. The V gene end was trimmed by 6 bases and the J gene end by 11 bases; junction bases not matched to a gene: 7. The DNA of the CDR3 is TGTGCCAGCAGCCTCGCTCTAGCGGTTCAGTACTTC. This encodes CASSLALAVQYF.

The chain uses TRBV9 and TRBJ2-1, with 12 bases matching TRBD1. Germline V gene data show CDR1 as SGDLS and CDR2 as YYNGEE. The J segment lost 7 bases and the V segment lost 3 bases, leaving 5 bases of the junction unmatched. The CDR3 loop spans 15 amino acids. The CDR3: CASSGRDRGLNEQFF. In DNA, the CDR3 is TGTGCCAGCAGCGGGCGGGACAGGGGGCTGAATGAGCAGTTCTTC.

V is TRBV10-3 and J is TRBJ2-5, with 7 positions matching TRBD2. The CDR3 spans 15 residues. J lost 0 bases, V lost 0 bases, and 1 base had no gene match. Germline loops: CDR1 ENHRY, CDR2 SYGVKD. CDR3 sequence (DNA): TGTGCCATCAGTGAGTCCGGGGGGTACCAAGAGACCCAGTACTTC. Translating gives CAISESGGYQETQYF.

CDR3 loop: CASSQESGPSGYTF. CDR3 nucleotides: TGCGCCAGCAGCCAAGAATCAGGGCCGTCTGGCTACACCTTC. The chain links TRBV5-1 to TRBJ1-2; D possibly corresponds to TRBD1 (5 bases). Germline CDR1 SGHRS, CDR2 YFSETQ. Trimming removed 4 bases at V and 7 bases at J, with 17 bases between. The CDR3 covers 14 residues.

J is TRBJ1-3 and V is TRBV7-2; weak D call: TRBD1 (6 bases). CDR1 SGHTA and CDR2 FQGNSA come from the germline V gene. This CDR3 comprises 14 residues. Trimming took 3 bases from V and 3 from J, leaving 9 bases between them. Here the CDR3 reads CASSFTGLGNTIYF. CDR3 DNA sequence: TGTGCCAGCAGCTTCACAGGGCTTGGAAACACCATATATTTT.

This clonotype has more than one count but fewer than ten. The chain carries TRBV12-3 or TRBV12-4 and TRBJ1-5; 7 bases align to TRBD1. V gave up 6 bases and J gave up 3 bases; unmatched junction bases: 8. The CDR3 consists of 15 residues. The CDR3 loop is CASRPGTVNNQPQHF. CDR3 sequence (DNA): TGTGCCAGCAGACCTGGGACAGTCAACAATCAGCCCCAGCATTTT.

This rearrangement joins TRBV6-2 or TRBV6-3 to TRBJ1-5; possible D gene TRBD1, 6 bases. The CDR3 extends over 16 amino acids. Trimming stripped 5 bases from V and 0 bases from J, with 14 bases between. Germline V gene lookup returns CDR1 MNHEY and CDR2 SVGEGT. CDR3 loop: CASSLDRSYSNQPQHF. The CDR3 DNA reads TGTGCCAGCAGTCTTGACAGGAGTTATAGCAATCAGCCCCAGCATTTT.

This clonotype has a count of ten or more. V gene TRBV12-3 or TRBV12-4 combines with J gene TRBJ1-6; D unclear. This CDR3 comprises 12 residues. The V gene lost 5 bases and the J gene lost 11 bases, with 10 bases spanning the gap. CDR3 loop: CASSPPFTPLHF. The DNA for the CDR3 is TGTGCCAGCAGTCCCCCTTTTACACCCCTCCACTTT.

This chain joins TRBV28 and TRBJ2-3; D is possibly TRBD2 (5 bases). Germline CDR1 MDHEN, CDR2 SYDVKM. The CDR3 is 15 amino acids. V lost 3 bases to trimming and J lost 2 bases, with 12 bases between them. CDR3 sequence: CASSFPERTTDTQYF. The CDR3 region has the DNA TGTGCCAGCAGTTTTCCAGAGCGGACCACAGATACGCAGTATTTT.

The chain has TRBV28 and TRBJ1-1, with no clear D. Trimming pared 9 bases from V and 1 base from J, leaving 12 bases between. Per the germline V gene, CDR1 is MDHEN and CDR2 is SYDVKM. The CDR3 consists of 13 residues. DNA of the CDR3: TGTGCCAGTAGGCCTCCCAAGAACACTGAAGCTTTCTTT. Protein product: CASRPPKNTEAFF.

This clonotype has a handful of counts. V and J are TRBV5-5 and TRBJ1-5; TRBD1 matches at 9 bases. V was clipped by 3 bases and J by 6 bases; unmatched bases: 7. This CDR3 is built from 15 residues. Germline V lookup: CDR1 SGHKS, CDR2 YYEKEE (reference sequence). The CDR3 loop reads CASSSTGQGGQPQHF. The CDR3 DNA is TGTGCCAGCAGCTCCACGGGACAGGGCGGTCAGCCCCAGCATTTT.

This clonotype was seen more than once but under ten times. The rearrangement joins TRBV12-3 or TRBV12-4 to TRBJ2-5, with D possibly being TRBD1 (5 bases). Trimming removed 2 bases from V and 2 bases from J, with 12 bases in between. CDR3 length: 15 residues. CDR3 residues: CASSLFQGRQETQYF. In DNA form, the CDR3 reads TGTGCCAGCAGTTTATTTCAGGGAAGACAAGAGACCCAGTACTTC.

The chain links TRBV6-1 to TRBJ1-1; 8 bases fit TRBD1. The germline V gene has CDR1 MNHNS and CDR2 SASEGT. This CDR3 spans 13 amino acids. The V and J ends lost 8 bases and 3 bases, in that order; junction bases with no gene match: 5. CDR3 protein: CASVTGGYTEAFF. DNA for the CDR3: TGTGCCAGCGTCACAGGGGGGTACACTGAAGCTTTCTTT.

This clonotype was seen ten or more times. The CDR3 spells CASEIRGGTDTQYF. In DNA form, the CDR3 reads TGTGCCAGCGAGATACGTGGGGGCACAGATACGCAGTATTTT. J is TRBJ2-3 and V is TRBV7-9; D remains unclear. CDR3 length: 14 amino acids. Trimming shortened V by 8 bases and J by 1 base, and 13 bases separated the two germline ends. The V gene's germline CDR1 is SEHNR and CDR2 FQNEAQ (reference sequence).

The rearrangement joins TRBV5-5 to TRBJ2-1; a weak D match, TRBD2 (5 bases). The CDR3 spans 13 residues. The germline gives CDR1 SGHKS, CDR2 YYEKEE (reference sequence). Between the trimmed V and J ends, which lost 8 bases and 2 bases, there was a span of 11 bases. CDR3 in amino acids: CASSENPYNEQFF. The CDR3 DNA reads TGTGCCAGTAGCGAGAACCCCTACAATGAGCAGTTCTTC.

This rearrangement joins TRBV6-5 to TRBJ1-1, with D possibly TRBD1 on 6 matching bases. V was pared by 0 bases and J by 5 bases, with 13 bases between. Germline lookup yields CDR1 MNHEY and CDR2 SVGAGI. The length of the CDR3 is 15 residues. DNA for the CDR3: TGTGCCAGCAGTTACTCGTGGCAGGGGAGGACTGAAGCTTTCTTT. This codes for CASSYSWQGRTEAFF.

This clonotype came up a few times. CDR3 loop: CASSKPTGGLSYEQYF. The DNA for the CDR3 is TGTGCCAGCAGTAAACCGACAGGGGGCCTCTCCTACGAGCAGTACTTC. V is TRBV7-8 and J is TRBJ2-7; 10 bases line up with TRBD1. Germline V gene sequence: CDR1 SGHVS, CDR2 FQNEAQ. The CDR3 consists of 16 residues. V lost 6 bases and J lost 0; bases outside the gene matches: 8.

V gene TRBV19 combines with J gene TRBJ2-3; D tentatively reads TRBD1 or TRBD2 (7 bases each). V lost 7 bases and J lost 3, with 20 bases in between. The CDR3 spans 16 residues. Germline V gives CDR1 LNHDA, CDR2 SQIVND (reference sequence). CDR3 in DNA: TGTGCCAGTACAGCGCAGGGGGGGCGTGGGACAGATACGCAGTATTTT. The encoded protein is CASTAQGGRGTDTQYF.

The V call is TRBV7-3, the J call TRBJ2-1, with 7 bases lining up with TRBD1. The CDR3 runs to 13 residues. Germline V gives CDR1 SGHTA, CDR2 FQGTGA. The V gene end was trimmed by 10 bases and the J gene end by 9 bases; junction bases not matched to a gene: 12. The CDR3 DNA sequence: TGTGCCACCTCGACAGGGAGAGGCAGTGAGCAGTTCTTC. Translated, it gives CATSTGRGSEQFF.

The J gene is TRBJ1-5, the V gene TRBV6-2 or TRBV6-3, with D possibly being TRBD1 (5 bases). CDR3 length: 14 amino acids. V lost 2 bases and J lost 9, with 14 bases in between. The germline CDR1 and CDR2 sequences are MNHEY and SVGEGT. This CDR3 reads CASSYHDSSRPQHF. The CDR3 DNA sequence: TGTGCCAGCAGTTACCACGACAGTTCACGGCCCCAGCATTTT.

This clonotype was recorded a few times. This chain links TRBV19 with TRBJ2-7; 7 nucleotides line up with TRBD1. This CDR3 is built from 14 residues. CDR1 is LNHDA, CDR2 SQIVND, per germline (reference sequence). Unmatched junction bases numbered 10, after V lost 9 bases and J lost 2 bases. CDR3 residues: CARGLGQEAYEQYF. Written as DNA, the CDR3 is TGTGCCAGAGGGCTTGGACAGGAGGCCTACGAGCAGTACTTC.

This clonotype was seen only a few times. The chain has TRBV7-6 and TRBJ2-3; 13 nucleotides agree with TRBD2. CDR3 size: 16 residues. The junction had 6 bases not matched to a gene; V was cut back by 5 bases and J by 4 bases. The germline V gene encodes CDR1 SGHVS and CDR2 FNYEAQ. The CDR3 spells CASSPLGLAGADTQYF. In nucleotides, the CDR3 is TGTGCCAGCAGCCCGCTCGGACTAGCGGGGGCAGATACGCAGTATTTT. The full variable domain, in which reference TRBV7-6 and TRBJ2-3 provide the parts outside the CDR3, is GAGVSQSPRYKVTKRGQDVALRCDPISGHVSLYWYRQALGQGPEFLTYFNYEAQQDKSGLPNDRFSAERPEGSISTLTIQRTEQRDSAMYRCASSPLGLAGADTQYFGPGTRLTVL.

This clonotype has just one count. The chain has TRBV5-1 and TRBJ2-7; either TRBD1 or TRBD2 may fit D (5 bases each). Germline CDR1 is SGHRS and CDR2 is YFSETQ. The CDR3 loop spans 13 amino acids. The V end lost 5 bases, the J end lost 7 bases, and 16 bases lay between the germline ends. CDR3 DNA: TGCGCCAGCAGTTCGGGGCCGGGTCGGGAGCAGTACGTC. Protein: CASSSGPGREQYV.

This clonotype was recorded at least ten times. The chain carries TRBV7-2 and TRBJ1-2; 9 nucleotides line up with TRBD1. CDR3 size: 16 residues. The germline gives CDR1 SGHTA, CDR2 FQGNSA. V shed 5 bases, J shed 5 bases, and the junction held 12 bases outside the gene matches. The CDR3 region has the DNA TGTGCCAGCAGCCCAGCCGGGACAGGGAAGAGGTATGGCTACACCTTC. As protein: CASSPAGTGKRYGYTF. Drawing the rest from reference TRBV7-2 and TRBJ1-2, the complete variable domain is GAGVSQSPSNKVTEKGKDVELRCDPISGHTALYWYRQSLGQGLEFLIYFQGNSAPDKSGLPSDRFSAERTGGSVSTLTIQRTQQEDSAVYLCASSPAGTGKRYGYTFGSGTRLTVV.

V is TRBV7-3 and J is TRBJ1-2, with D possibly being TRBD1 (5 bases). The CDR3 contains 13 residues. Germline values: CDR1 SGHTA, CDR2 FQGTGA. V lost 6 bases to trimming and J lost 11 bases, with 19 bases between them. CDR3 amino acids: CASSDRDATRYTF. Written as DNA, the CDR3 is TGTGCCAGCAGTGACCGGGACGCCACGAGGTACACCTTC.

This clonotype was counted only a few times. The V call is TRBV7-9, the J call TRBJ1-2, with D unresolved. Trimming cost V 4 bases and J 3 bases, with 3 bases left between them. The CDR3 length is 11 residues. Germline CDR1 is SEHNR and CDR2 is FQNEAQ (reference sequence). CDR3: CASSWHYGYTF. CDR3 DNA sequence: TGTGCCAGCAGCTGGCACTATGGCTACACCTTC.